This is a list of T cell receptor beta chains from one sample in a study of beta chain features in type 1 diabetes. TCRdb's table, derived via immunoSEQ multiplex PCR, lists solely in-frame clones and lacks some. The table records around 350,000 clones, around 13% of them present only once. Input material: naive CD4+ T cells from blood. The receptor source for this set is a man younger than 35 in good health. Both conserved end residues are part of each CDR3. The D gene is left open where the match is weak. Some rows have no size entry. The others give once, few or many, or a class for an expanded clone.

j_gene | v_gene | d_gene | abundance | CDR3nt | CDR3aa
TRBJ2-3 | TRBV30 | TRBD2 | - | TGTGCCTGGAGCAAACTAGCGGGGCGGAGAAGCACAGATACGCAGTATTTT | CAWSKLAGRRSTDTQYF
TRBJ1-3 | TRBV4-3 | - | - | TGCGCCAGCAGCCAAGATCCCAGGGAACCTGGAAACACCATATATTTT | CASSQDPREPGNTIYF
TRBJ2-1 | TRBV18 | - | - | TGTGCCAGCTCACCCTTACATCAGCCGGGCAATGAGCAGTTCTTC | CASSPLHQPGNEQFF
TRBJ1-2 | TRBV7-3 | TRBD1 | - | TGTGCCAGCAGCTTAGCGGGGACAGGGATAAGCTATGGCTACACCTTC | CASSLAGTGISYGYTF
TRBJ2-3 | TRBV7-3 | - | few | TGTGCCAGCAGCTTAAACCCGGGGGGCACAGATACGCAGTATTTT | CASSLNPGGTDTQYF
TRBJ1-2 | TRBV5-4 | - | few | TGTGCCAGCAGCCAAGACGGGGACTATGGCTACACCTTC | CASSQDGDYGYTF
TRBJ2-6 | TRBV9 | - | - | TGTGCCAGCAGCGTAGTAATTAACTCTGGGGCCAACGTCCTGACTTTC | CASSVVINSGANVLTF
TRBJ2-5 | TRBV7-8 | - | - | TGTGCCAGCGTTCGACCGACTAGACGAGAGACCCAGTACTTC | CASVRPTRRETQYF
TRBJ2-5 | TRBV25-1 | - | - | TGTGCCAGTACCGGGACATTGGGGCAAGAGACCCAGTACTTC | CASTGTLGQETQYF
TRBJ2-6 | TRBV9 | TRBD1 | - | TGTGCCAGCAGCGCGACAGGGTCTGGGGCCAACGTCCTGACTTTC | CASSATGSGANVLTF
TRBJ2-7 | TRBV5-1 | TRBD1 | - | TGCGCCAGCAGCTCATATCGGACAGGGGTCGCCTACGAGCAGTACTTC | CASSSYRTGVAYEQYF
TRBJ2-2 | TRBV9 | - | - | TGTGCCAGCACCATCTCGGGTGGGAGTGGTACCGGGGAGCTGTTTTTT | CASTISGGSGTGELFF
TRBJ2-6 | TRBV19 | - | - | TGTGCCAGTAGCGTGTTTGGGGCCAACGTCCTGACTTTC | CASSVFGANVLTF
TRBJ2-5 | TRBV7-9 | - | - | TGTGCCAGCAGAAGATCCGCCCTAGGTTACCAAGAGACCCAGTACTTC | CASRRSALGYQETQYF
TRBJ2-2 | TRBV11-2 | - | - | TGTGCCAGCAAACCAGGGGCAGGGGTCGGCGGGGAGCTGTTTTTT | CASKPGAGVGGELFF
TRBJ2-1 | TRBV6-5 | - | - | TGTGCCAGCAGTCGCGGATCCAATGAGCAGTTCTTC | CASSRGSNEQFF
TRBJ2-1 | TRBV28 | TRBD2 | - | TGTGCCAGCAGCCCGCTAGCGGGAGTAGGTAATGAGCAGTTCTTC | CASSPLAGVGNEQFF
TRBJ2-2 | TRBV5-1 | TRBD1 | few | TGCGCCAGCAGCGTCCGGGACAGGGGTACCGGGGAGCTGTTTTTT | CASSVRDRGTGELFF
TRBJ2-3 | TRBV6-5 | - | few | TGTGCCAGCAGTTACGGCGGGAACAGTAGGACGCAGTATTTT | CASSYGGNSRTQYF
TRBJ1-5 | TRBV6-5 | - | few | TGTGCCAGCAGCCCCCGGAATCAGCCCCAGCATTTT | CASSPRNQPQHF
TRBJ2-7 | TRBV5-4 | TRBD2 | once | TGTGCCAGCAGCTCCCCTATAGCGGGAGAAAACGAGCAGTACTTC | CASSSPIAGENEQYF
TRBJ2-1 | TRBV4-3 | - | few | TGCGCCAGCAGCCAAAGAGGGTTCTCCTACAATGAGCAGTTCTTC | CASSQRGFSYNEQFF
TRBJ1-5 | TRBV6-1 | - | - | TGTGCCAGCAGTGGGAGCGACTTGGTGCCCCAGCATTTT | CASSGSDLVPQHF
TRBJ1-1 | TRBV19 | - | - | TGTGCCAGTAGTCCCCCAGGCACAGCGAACACTGAAGCTTTCTTT | CASSPPGTANTEAFF